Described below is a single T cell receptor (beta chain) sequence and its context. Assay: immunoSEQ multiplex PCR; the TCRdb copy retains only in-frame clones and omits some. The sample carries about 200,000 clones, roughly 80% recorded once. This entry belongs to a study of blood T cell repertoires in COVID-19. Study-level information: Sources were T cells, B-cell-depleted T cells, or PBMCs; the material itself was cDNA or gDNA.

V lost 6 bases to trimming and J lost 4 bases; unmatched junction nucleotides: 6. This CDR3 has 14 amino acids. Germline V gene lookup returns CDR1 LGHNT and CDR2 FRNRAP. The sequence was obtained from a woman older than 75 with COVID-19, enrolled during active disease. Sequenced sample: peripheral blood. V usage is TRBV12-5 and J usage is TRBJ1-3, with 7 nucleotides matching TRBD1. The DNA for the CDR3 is TGTGCTAGTGGGGAACAGGGGTCCGGAAACACCATATATTTT. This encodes CASGEQGSGNTIYF.